These 18 T cell receptor beta chains originate from one sample sequenced in a study of T cell repertoires in cytomegalovirus infection. TCRdb independently ran MiXCR on the reads; one entry per CDR3 protein. The sample has fewer than 200,000 distinct CDR3 sequences; around 15% are singletons. Sequencing was performed on PBMCs. All receptors derive from a human donor in good health (CMV status not recorded). Some clones in this sample may be carry-over from other donors' samples.

The CDR3: CASSPGERTQYF. The CDR3 region has the DNA TGCGCCAGCAGCCCGGGGGAGAGGACCCAGTACTTC. The chain has TRBV5-1 and TRBJ2-5; perhaps TRBD2 as D (6 bases). Germline V gene data show CDR1 as SGHRS and CDR2 as YFSETQ. The CDR3 consists of 12 residues. Trimming shortened V by 4 bases and J by 7 bases, and 11 bases separated the two germline ends.

This clonotype was observed a handful of times. The chain has TRBV20-1 and TRBJ2-7, with D perhaps TRBD1 (5 bases). This CDR3 is built from 12 residues. V lost 7 bases to trimming and J lost 1 base, with 11 bases between them. Germline V gives CDR1 DFQATT, CDR2 SNEGSKA (reference sequence). In DNA, the CDR3 is TGCAGTGTCGACAGCAATTCCTACGAGCAGTACTTC. The encoded protein is CSVDSNSYEQYF.

Ten or more counts support this clonotype. For the CDR3, the DNA is TGTGCCAGCAGCTTAGCGCAACTAGCCTACGAGCAGTACTTC. Amino acids: CASSLAQLAYEQYF. This chain connects TRBV7-2 to TRBJ2-7, with D possibly being TRBD2 (5 bases). Germline V gene sequence: CDR1 SGHTA, CDR2 FQGNSA. The V end was cut by 0 bases, the J end by 2 bases, with 8 bases between. CDR3 length equals 14 residues.

With respect to this clonotype: This clone may be a read error of a much larger clone one base away. The rearrangement links TRBV5-1 to TRBJ1-1; D is unclear. The CDR3 has 16 residues. CDR1 is SGHRS and CDR2 is YFSETQ in the germline V gene. CDR3 loop: CVSSSKATLANTEAFF. The CDR3 DNA follows: TGCGTCAGCAGCTCCAAGGCGACATTGGCGAACACTGAAGCTTTCTTT.

The chain has TRBV4-1 and TRBJ1-2; D call uncertain. V was shortened by 0 bases and J by 4 bases, with 12 bases between the two germline ends. The CDR3 contains 15 residues. CDR1 is MGHRA, CDR2 YSYEKL, per germline. CDR3 DNA sequence: TGCGCCAGCAGCCAAGATTCTCGGGGAATCTATGGCTACACCTTC. Translated: CASSQDSRGIYGYTF.

This clonotype has just a few counts. This chain links TRBV7-9 with TRBJ2-5, with D perhaps matching TRBD2 (5 bases). Trimming cost V 2 bases and J 4 bases, with 14 bases left between them. Germline CDR1 and CDR2: SEHNR and FQNEAQ (reference sequence). There are 15 residues in the CDR3. The CDR3 nucleotides are TGTGCCAGCAGCTTACCGTACCCCGAGGGAGAGACCCAGTACTTC. Its translation is CASSLPYPEGETQYF. Looking up the rest from reference TRBV7-9 and TRBJ2-5 gives the full variable domain: DTGVSQNPRHKITKRGQNVTFRCDPISEHNRLYWYRQTLGQGPEFLTYFQNEAQLEKSRLLSDRFSAERPKGSFSTLEIQRTEQGDSAMYLCASSLPYPEGETQYFGPGTRLLVL.

To note about this clonotype: A much more abundant neighbour one base away suggests this may be a read error. The CDR3: CASSLGRGFPLEQFF. CDR3 sequence (DNA): TGTGCCAGCAGTTTGGGTAGGGGCTTCCCCCTTGAGCAGTTCTTC. V is TRBV28 and J is TRBJ2-1; tentative D call: TRBD1 (5 bases). From germline, CDR1 is MDHEN and CDR2 SYDVKM. The CDR3 contains 15 residues. V lost 3 bases and J lost 9, with 18 bases in between. The full variable domain, in which reference TRBV28 and TRBJ2-1 provide the parts outside the CDR3, is DVKVTQSSRYLVKRTGEKVFLECVQDMDHENMFWYRQDPGLGLRLIYFSYDVKMKEKGDIPEGYSVSREKKERFSLILESASTNQTSMYLCASSLGRGFPLEQFFGPGTRLTVL.

The chain joins TRBV27 to TRBJ2-1; D may be TRBD2 (5 bases). The CDR3 runs to 11 residues. Germline V gene lookup returns CDR1 MNHEY and CDR2 SMNVEV (reference sequence). V lost 5 bases and J 7 bases, leaving 6 bases between the germline ends. Here the CDR3 reads CASSKRNEQFF. The CDR3 coding sequence is TGTGCCAGCAGTAAGCGGAATGAGCAGTTCTTC.

This clonotype was observed at least ten times. The V and J genes are TRBV12-3 or TRBV12-4 and TRBJ1-1; 8 positions match TRBD1. The CDR3 length is 13 residues. V dropped 4 bases and J dropped 6; count of bases not matched to a gene: 4. CDR3 loop: CASSSMTGAEAFF. DNA of the CDR3: TGTGCCAGCAGTTCCATGACAGGGGCTGAAGCTTTCTTT.

In this sample, this clonotype turned up many times. The V gene is TRBV28, the J gene TRBJ2-7; no definite D call. From germline, CDR1 is MDHEN and CDR2 SYDVKM. V was cut by 1 base and J by 1 base, with 8 bases left in between. This CDR3 contains 14 residues. CDR3 sequence: CASSLFAGSYEQYF. The CDR3, as DNA: TGTGCCAGCAGTTTATTTGCCGGTTCCTACGAGCAGTACTTC.

This clonotype showed up many times. V and J are TRBV29-1 and TRBJ2-1, with a tentative D call TRBD1 (5 bases). Trimming removed 1 base from V and 7 bases from J, with 14 bases in between. The CDR3 is 14 residues long. The germline V gene encodes CDR1 SQVTM and CDR2 ANQGSEA. The chain's CDR3 is CSVEGRQMRNEQFF. In DNA form, the CDR3 reads TGCAGCGTTGAAGGGAGACAGATGAGGAATGAGCAGTTCTTC.

In its sample, this clonotype was seen many times. The chain is built from TRBV28 and TRBJ1-1; D gene ambiguous. This CDR3 comprises 14 residues. The V end lost 4 bases, the J end lost 0 bases, and 9 bases lay between the germline ends. CDR1 and CDR2 from the germline V gene are MDHEN and SYDVKM. The CDR3 loop reads CASSSPGLNTEAFF. The CDR3 DNA reads TGTGCCAGCAGTTCTCCGGGGTTGAACACTGAAGCTTTCTTT.

This clonotype was seen more than once but under ten times. This sequence joins TRBV10-3 and TRBJ2-7; possibly TRBD1 or TRBD2 for D (6 bases each). Per the germline V gene, CDR1 is ENHRY and CDR2 is SYGVKD. The CDR3 spans 14 residues. V was pared by 11 bases and J by 7 bases, with 24 bases between. This CDR3 reads CAGSGGGEWEEQYF. The CDR3 nucleotides are TGTGCCGGGTCCGGGGGCGGAGAATGGGAGGAGCAGTACTTC.

This clonotype has a handful of counts. This chain uses TRBV9 with TRBJ2-7; 8 nucleotides agree with TRBD2. The CDR3 runs 16 residues. The trim removed 0 bases at V and 0 bases at J, leaving 5 bases unmatched. Germline V gives CDR1 SGDLS, CDR2 YYNGEE. The CDR3 reads CASSVADSGTSYEQYF. CDR3 coding DNA: TGTGCCAGCAGCGTAGCCGATAGCGGGACCTCCTACGAGCAGTACTTC.

This chain's CDR3 is CASSSDTRAKNIQYF. DNA for the CDR3: TGTGCCAGCAGCTCGGACACCCGAGCCAAAAACATTCAGTACTTC. J is TRBJ2-4 and V is TRBV28, with D maybe TRBD1 (5 bases). Germline V gene lookup returns CDR1 MDHEN and CDR2 SYDVKM. The CDR3 length is 15 residues. V was pared by 6 bases and J by 0 bases, with 12 bases between.

The chain has TRBV19 and TRBJ1-1; D gene unclear. Trimming cost V 6 bases and J 3 bases, with 14 bases left between them. The CDR3 is 14 residues long. The germline V gene encodes CDR1 LNHDA and CDR2 SQIVND (reference sequence). The CDR3 is CASRLTPYYTEAFF. CDR3 DNA: TGTGCCAGTAGATTAACCCCCTACTACACTGAAGCTTTCTTT.

This clonotype was counted many times. The genes are TRBV7-2 and TRBJ2-2; D is unresolved. The CDR3 runs 14 residues. Trimming stripped 5 bases from V and 7 bases from J, with 14 bases between. Germline V gene sequence: CDR1 SGHTA, CDR2 FQGNSA. The DNA of the CDR3 is TGTGCCAGCAGCCCCTTCCGAGATGGCGGGGAGCTGTTTTTT. It encodes CASSPFRDGGELFF.

V is TRBV3-1 and J is TRBJ2-6; 9 bases agree with TRBD1. The CDR3 is 17 amino acids. The germline gives CDR1 LGHDT, CDR2 YNNKEL (reference sequence). Trimming removed 4 bases from V and 1 base from J; junction bases left unmatched: 5. Here the CDR3 DNA reads TGTGCCAGCAGCCTGGGACAGGGAATTTCTGGGGCCAACGTCCTGACTTTC. Residues: CASSLGQGISGANVLTF.